This paragraph reports one TCR beta chain. The data originate from a study of T cells after yellow fever vaccination. The length of the CDR3 is 15 residues. V was clipped by 0 bases and J by 5 bases; unmatched bases: 7. Germline-derived CDR1 and CDR2 are SGHNT and YYREEE (reference sequence). TCRdb redid the calling of the 5' RACE reads with MiXCR, one entry per CDR3 protein. The sample carries under 400,000 distinct CDR3 sequences, under 14% recorded once. The sample in question was PBMCs, obtained on the day of the first yellow fever vaccination. V gene TRBV5-4 combines with J gene TRBJ2-7; the match to TRBD2 covers 8 bases. The receptor comes from a man younger than 35 who received the YFV17D yellow fever vaccine. The CDR3 nucleotides are TGTGCCAGCAGCTTGGCCGGCGGGGGGCCCCACGAGCAGTACTTC. Amino acid sequence: CASSLAGGGPHEQYF.